One and the same sample provided the 12 T cell receptor beta chains below, sequenced in a study of type 1 regulatory T cells. TCRdb passed the reads through MiXCR, listing each CDR3 protein once. The sample includes about 69,000 distinct CDR3 sequences, less than 25% of them seen just once. Which antigens these TCRs recognize remains unknown. Study-level findings and limits: Compared with non-Tr1 cells, Tr1 cells showed a narrower TCR repertoire.

Sequenced sample: cultured type 1 regulatory T (Tr1) cells, either the whole culture or a sorted fraction (not recorded which). Every receptor here comes from a human donor in good health.

This clonotype has only a few counts. This chain uses TRBV5-1 with TRBJ2-1, with TRBD2 matching 8 bases. The CDR3 sequence is 15 residues long. V shed 5 bases, J shed 4 bases, and the junction held 8 bases outside the gene matches. The germline V gene encodes CDR1 SGHRS and CDR2 YFSETQ. The DNA for the CDR3 is TGCGCCAGCAGACCCTATAGCGGGACTTACAATGAGCAGTTCTTC. It yields the protein CASRPYSGTYNEQFF.

The CDR3 here is CATSDQLASSYNEQFF. The DNA for the CDR3 is TGTGCCACCAGTGATCAACTAGCTAGCTCCTACAATGAGCAGTTCTTC. The chain has TRBV24-1 and TRBJ2-1; D may be TRBD2 (6 bases). Germline CDR1 KGHDR, CDR2 SFDVKD. Trimming stripped 3 bases from V and 0 bases from J, with 11 bases between. The CDR3 spans 16 residues.

The table lists this clonotype with a few counts. The chain employs TRBV30 and TRBJ1-1; D ambiguous. Trimming removed 5 bases at V and 1 base at J, with 14 bases between. Germline lookup yields CDR1 GTSNPN and CDR2 SVGIG (reference sequence). The length of the CDR3 is 14 residues. The CDR3 coding sequence is TGTGCCTGGGCGCTCGGGGTAGGGAACACTGAAGCTTTCTTT. It codes for CAWALGVGNTEAFF.

The table lists this clonotype with a few counts. This chain links TRBV6-5 with TRBJ2-2, with TRBD2 identical over 14 bases. Germline lookup yields CDR1 MNHEY and CDR2 SVGAGI. V lost 5 bases, J lost 6 bases, and 2 bases stayed unmatched. This CDR3 spans 15 amino acids. The chain's CDR3 is CASSTGLAGAGELFF. The CDR3 DNA follows: TGTGCCAGCAGTACGGGACTAGCGGGAGCCGGGGAGCTGTTTTTT.

This clonotype was found a few times. This rearrangement joins TRBV7-2 to TRBJ2-7; D uncertain. Between the trimmed V and J ends, which lost 5 bases and 0 bases, there was a span of 11 bases. This CDR3 has 14 residues. The germline CDR1 and CDR2 sequences are SGHTA and FQGNSA. The CDR3 spells CASSPALLSYEQYF. DNA of the CDR3: TGTGCCAGCAGCCCCGCACTACTCTCCTACGAGCAGTACTTC.

This clonotype has more than one count but fewer than ten. The chain couples TRBV6-5 to TRBJ2-2, with D perhaps matching TRBD1 or TRBD2 (5 bases each). Germline V lookup: CDR1 MNHEY, CDR2 SVGAGI. The CDR3 spans 15 residues. Trimming pared 4 bases from V and 5 bases from J, leaving 14 bases between. The CDR3 here is CASSSEGTRTGELFF. In DNA, the CDR3 is TGTGCCAGCAGTTCCGAGGGGACGAGGACCGGGGAGCTGTTTTTT.

A few counts support this clonotype. This chain uses TRBV6-2 or TRBV6-3 with TRBJ2-1; D is uncertain. The CDR3 is 13 residues long. Trimming stripped 1 base from V and 4 bases from J, with 5 bases between. Looked up from germline, CDR1 is MNHEY and CDR2 is SVGEGT. This CDR3 reads CASSYFGYNEQFF. CDR3 DNA: TGTGCCAGCAGTTACTTTGGTTACAATGAGCAGTTCTTC.

This clonotype was seen only a few times. The rearrangement links TRBV7-9 to TRBJ2-6; no definite D call. Trimming removed 6 bases at V and 0 bases at J, with 12 bases between. Germline values: CDR1 SEHNR, CDR2 FQNEAQ (reference sequence). The CDR3 is 16 amino acids. The CDR3 loop is CASRVGVVSGANVLTF. CDR3 nucleotides: TGTGCCAGCAGGGTGGGTGTGGTCTCTGGGGCCAACGTCCTGACTTTC.

There are many counts of this clonotype. The V gene is TRBV7-3, the J gene TRBJ2-3; the match to TRBD2 covers 13 bases. CDR1 and CDR2 from the germline V gene are SGHTA and FQGTGA. Trimming cost V 5 bases and J 5 bases; bases outside gene matches: 13. The CDR3 sequence is 18 residues long. The CDR3 protein is CASSPTPTSGRAGDTQYF. As DNA, the CDR3 is TGTGCCAGCAGCCCGACCCCTACTAGCGGGAGGGCGGGAGATACGCAGTATTTT. Together with reference TRBV7-3 and TRBJ2-3, the CDR3 gives the full variable domain: GAGVSQTPSNKVTEKGKYVELRCDPISGHTALYWYRQSLGQGPEFLIYFQGTGAADDSGLPNDRFFAVRPEGSVSTLKIQRTERGDSAVYLCASSPTPTSGRAGDTQYFGPGTRLTVL.

The chain employs TRBV24-1 and TRBJ2-1; the match to TRBD2 covers 13 bases. CDR1 is KGHDR, CDR2 SFDVKD, per germline. There are 14 residues in the CDR3. The ends lost 8 bases at V and 10 bases at J; junction bases unmatched: 7. The CDR3 nucleotides are TGTGCCACCAAGCCGGGACTAGCGGGATCGGAGCAGTTCTTC. Protein: CATKPGLAGSEQFF.

This clonotype showed up just a few times. The chain couples TRBV18 to TRBJ2-3, with D possibly matching TRBD2 (5 bases). With 5 bases removed from V and 6 bases from J, the gap between germline ends came to 15 bases. Germline CDR1 and CDR2: KGHSH and LQKENI. CDR3 length: 14 residues. The CDR3 nucleotides are TGTGCCAGCTCAACGGGGTTCGAATTGGATACGCAGTATTTT. The encoded protein is CASSTGFELDTQYF.

The V call is TRBV11-2, the J call TRBJ2-1; tentative D call: TRBD2 (6 bases). CDR1 and CDR2 (germline): SGHAT, FQNNGV. The CDR3 length is 15 residues. Trimming removed 1 base at V and 7 bases at J, with 14 bases between. The CDR3: CASSLANPLANEQFF. In nucleotides, the CDR3 is TGTGCCAGCAGCTTAGCCAACCCACTAGCAAATGAGCAGTTCTTC. The full variable domain, its missing parts supplied by reference TRBV11-2 and TRBJ2-1, is EAGVAQSPRYKIIEKRQSVAFWCNPISGHATLYWYQQILGQGPKLLIQFQNNGVVDDSQLPKDRFSAERLKGVDSTLKIQPAKLEDSAVYLCASSLANPLANEQFFGPGTRLTVL.